This T cell receptor (beta chain) was captured in a study of blood T cell repertoires in COVID-19. About the research overall: Researchers got acute and convalescent COVID-19 samples from the United States, Italy and Spain.

Original analysis: Estimation of nucleated cell counts relied on the amplification of reference gene primers. Only in-frame clones appear in the TCRdb table, and some are missing; sequencing was by immunoSEQ multiplex PCR. V and J calls and clone size are given by that table; D and trimming were obtained from the DNA. The sample holds about 59,000 clones, 70% to 75% seen once. This clone was seen ten or more times. Germline V lookup: CDR1 SEHNR, CDR2 FQNEAQ (reference sequence). V lost 8 bases and J lost 1, with 6 bases in between. This CDR3 contains 11 residues. The TCR sequence derives from a woman aged 45-65 years with active or convalescent COVID-19. The chain carries TRBV7-9 and TRBJ2-7; D uncertain. The specimen was peripheral blood. CDR3 sequence: CASLGSYEQYF. As DNA, the CDR3 is TGTGCCAGCCTCGGTTCCTACGAGCAGTACTTC. Combining the CDR3 with reference TRBV7-9 and TRBJ2-7 gives the whole variable domain DTGVSQNPRHKITKRGQNVTFRCDPISEHNRLYWYRQTLGQGPEFLTYFQNEAQLEKSRLLSDRFSAERPKGSFSTLEIQRTEQGDSAMYLCASLGSYEQYFGPGTRLTVT.